The sequence of this TCR beta chain was determined in a study of identical twins. TCRdb re-called the 5' RACE reads through MiXCR, storing one row per CDR3 protein. The sample comprises some 500,000 distinct CDR3 sequences, 11% to 15% of which are singletons, and roughly 0.56% rests with the top ten. Points on this clonotype: Its antigen is undetermined.

All donors comprised healthy Caucasians. General study results and limits: Findings depended on cross-sectional statistics rather than tracking the same donors. Modeled out-of-frame TCR alpha sharing in monozygotic twins fell below observed levels.

Germline CDR1 reads SEHNR; CDR2 reads FQNEAQ (reference sequence). Trimming took off 6 bases at V and 0 bases at J, with 10 bases between the two ends. The CDR3 has 14 amino acids. The data also belong to a second study, concerning yellow fever vaccine responses in identical twins. That report notes: Twins' vaccine T cell responses were reported to seem partly convergent and partly personalized.

This clonotype originated in a woman under 30 in good health. The chain couples TRBV7-9 to TRBJ2-3; D is unclear. The sample consisted of CD4+ T cells sorted from blood. The CDR3 region is CASRALTSTDTQYF. CDR3 DNA: TGTGCCAGCAGGGCCCTAACCAGCACAGATACGCAGTATTTT.